The 17 T cell receptor beta chains given below trace back to one sample, sequenced in a study of prognosis after radiotherapy for stage I lung cancer. By two-round multiplex PCR, the TCR beta CDR3 was amplified from genomic DNA. Amplification during the initial PCR round employed primers specific to each TRBV and TRBJ gene. TCRdb independently ran MiXCR on the multiplex PCR reads; one entry per CDR3 protein. The profile covers about 22,000 distinct CDR3 sequences, with roughly 40% appearing a single time and roughly three fifths taken by the ten largest. Sequences were derived from PBMCs, sampled before or after stereotactic body radiation therapy (not recorded which). These receptors all stem from a donor aged 50 or older with non-small cell lung cancer.

As to this clonotype: With only one base between it and a far larger clone, this is likely a read error. The chain carries TRBV6-1 and TRBJ2-3; the D call may be TRBD1 or TRBD2 (7 bases each). The germline gives CDR1 MNHNS, CDR2 SASEGT. CDR3 size: 16 residues. CDR3: CASSDSAGGAPDTHYF. In nucleotides, the CDR3 is TGTGCCAGCAGTGACTCTGCAGGGGGGGCACCAGATACGCATTATTTT.

J is TRBJ2-5 and V is TRBV12-3 or TRBV12-4; TRBD2 might be the D (5 bases). V was pared by 0 bases and J by 3 bases, with 14 bases between. CDR3 length: 16 amino acids. CDR3 sequence reads: CASSLALPGIEETQYF. The DNA of the CDR3 is TGTGCCAGCAGTTTAGCCTTACCCGGGATTGAAGAGACCCAGTACTTC.

Ten or more counts support this clonotype. The chain uses TRBV24-1 and TRBJ2-3, with D unresolved. The CDR3 runs 13 residues. CDR1 and CDR2 from the germline V gene are KGHDR and SFDVKD. V gave up 9 bases and J gave up 3 bases, with 12 bases separating them. The CDR3 loop reads CATASLGTDTQYF. The DNA of the CDR3 is TGTGCCACCGCGTCGCTAGGGACAGATACGCAGTATTTT.

This clonotype was seen many times. The CDR3 loop reads CSVAHGGRGGYTF. The CDR3 DNA sequence: TGCAGCGTCGCTCACGGGGGGCGAGGAGGCTACACCTTC. V is TRBV29-1 and J is TRBJ1-2, with a tentative D call TRBD1 (6 bases). With 6 bases removed from V and 8 bases from J, the gap between germline ends came to 19 bases. The CDR3 covers 13 residues. CDR1 and CDR2 from the germline V gene are SQVTM and ANQGSEA.

This clonotype was recorded at least ten times. The chain links TRBV18 to TRBJ1-5, with 10 positions matching TRBD1. There are 15 residues in the CDR3. The junction had 4 bases not matched to a gene; V was cut back by 4 bases and J by 4 bases. CDR1 is KGHSH and CDR2 is LQKENI in the germline V gene. This chain's CDR3 is CASSLGTGENQPQHF. For the CDR3, the DNA is TGTGCCAGCTCACTAGGGACAGGGGAGAATCAGCCCCAGCATTTT.

This clonotype was counted ten times or more. The rearrangement joins TRBV11-3 to TRBJ2-5; D is ambiguous. Germline V lookup: CDR1 SGHNT, CDR2 YENEEA. Trimming removed 7 bases from V and 1 base from J, with 10 bases in between. This CDR3 is 13 amino acids long. The CDR3 sequence: CASNRRSQETQYF. DNA for the CDR3: TGTGCCAGCAACCGACGGTCCCAAGAGACCCAGTACTTC.

This clonotype was seen repeatedly, ten times or more. The genes are TRBV27 and TRBJ2-5; TRBD1 matches 9 bases. In germline, CDR1 is MNHEY, CDR2 SMNVEV (reference sequence). The length of the CDR3 is 14 residues. Trimming cost V 8 bases and J 2 bases; bases outside gene matches: 6. CDR3 nucleotide sequence: TGTGCCAGCTGGGACAGGGCCCTACAAGAGACCCAGTACTTC. Its protein is CASWDRALQETQYF.

This chain connects TRBV28 to TRBJ1-2, with D possibly being TRBD1 (6 bases). CDR3 length: 13 residues. Germline V CDR1 and CDR2: MDHEN, SYDVKM. The V end lost 8 bases, the J end lost 5 bases, and 15 bases lay between the germline ends. The CDR3 loop reads CASGQGRLYGYTF. DNA of the CDR3: TGTGCCAGCGGCCAGGGGAGACTATATGGCTACACCTTC.

The chain couples TRBV20-1 to TRBJ2-1, with 9 nucleotides matching TRBD2. The CDR3 has 15 residues. Trimming at V came to 6 bases and at J to 3 bases, leaving 9 bases not matched to a gene. The germline V gene has CDR1 DFQATT and CDR2 SNEGSKA (reference sequence). CDR3 residues: CSARKSSGIYNEQFF. The CDR3 DNA follows: TGCAGTGCACGAAAGTCTAGCGGGATCTACAATGAGCAGTTCTTC.

The chain joins TRBV6-1 to TRBJ1-2, with 7 bases aligning to TRBD1. V lost 6 bases, J lost 5 bases, and 9 bases stayed unmatched. Germline CDR1 and CDR2: MNHNS and SASEGT. This CDR3 is 14 amino acids long. The CDR3 sequence: CASSIPGTEYGYTF. For the CDR3, the DNA is TGTGCCAGCAGCATTCCTGGGACAGAATATGGCTACACCTTC.

Many counts were recorded for this clonotype. V usage is TRBV9 and J usage is TRBJ1-1; the D is unclear. Germline loops: CDR1 SGDLS, CDR2 YYNGEE. Trimming stripped 0 bases from V and 0 bases from J, with 12 bases between. This CDR3 comprises 16 residues. CDR3 sequence reads: CASSVGIGPMNTEAFF. As DNA, the CDR3 is TGTGCCAGCAGCGTAGGTATAGGGCCAATGAACACTGAAGCTTTCTTT.

This clonotype is deemed medium-sized (0.01 to 0.1%). The V gene is TRBV7-2, the J gene TRBJ2-1; D is perhaps TRBD1 or TRBD2 (5 bases each). Per germline, CDR1 SGHTA and CDR2 FQGNSA. The CDR3 loop spans 13 amino acids. Trimming pared 3 bases from V and 10 bases from J, leaving 13 bases between. CDR3 sequence (DNA): TGTGCCAGCAGCTTCGATACCGGGGCAGAGCAGTTCTTC. This codes for CASSFDTGAEQFF. Supplemented by reference TRBV7-2 and TRBJ2-1, the full variable domain reads GAGVSQSPSNKVTEKGKDVELRCDPISGHTALYWYRQSLGQGLEFLIYFQGNSAPDKSGLPSDRFSAERTGGSVSTLTIQRTQQEDSAVYLCASSFDTGAEQFFGPGTRLTVL.

Ten or more counts support this clonotype. The genes are TRBV5-6 and TRBJ2-6, with 9 positions matching TRBD1. This CDR3 region has 16 residues. The V gene's germline CDR1 is SGHDT and CDR2 YYEEEE. The ends lost 4 bases at V and 0 bases at J; junction bases unmatched: 2. The CDR3 spells CASSETGGSGANVLTF. DNA of the CDR3: TGTGCCAGCAGCGAGACAGGGGGCTCTGGGGCCAACGTCCTGACTTTC. Supplemented by reference TRBV5-6 and TRBJ2-6, the full variable domain reads DAGVTQSPTHLIKTRGQQVTLRCSPKSGHDTVSWYQQALGQGPQFIFQYYEEEERQRGNFPDRFSGHQFPNYSSELNVNALLLGDSALYLCASSETGGSGANVLTFGAGSRLTVL.

About this clonotype: With a far larger clone one base away, a read error is the likely cause. The gene calls are TRBV6-8 and TRBJ1-1; tentatively, D is TRBD1 (5 bases). The germline V gene has CDR1 MNHGY and CDR2 SAAAGT. This CDR3 has 13 residues. This chain's CDR3 is CAISKRDSRIVFF. DNA of the CDR3: TGTGCCATCAGTAAGCGGGACTCCCGGATAGTTTTCTTT.

This clonotype has ten or more counts. The chain employs TRBV10-3 and TRBJ2-2; 7 bases fit TRBD2. Germline assignment: CDR1 ENHRY and CDR2 SYGVKD. Germline trimming cut 8 bases from V and 1 base from J; bases unmatched to any gene: 7. This CDR3 comprises 15 residues. CDR3 nucleotides: TGTGCCATCCTTGAAGGGGAGGGGAACACCGGGGAGCTGTTTTTT. It encodes CAILEGEGNTGELFF.

A remark on this clonotype: A far larger clone differs by one base, so this is likely a read error. This chain connects TRBV12-3 or TRBV12-4 to TRBJ1-2; 10 bases are a match to TRBD1. V dropped 4 bases and J dropped 6; count of bases not matched to a gene: 11. CDR3 length: 16 amino acids. The CDR3 DNA follows: TGTGCCAGCAGTTCCGAGACCATGACAGGGGGCGATGGCTACACCTTC. This translates into CASSSETMTGGDGYTF.

Concerning this clonotype: Mismatch with germline at one junction end may stem from a read error. The V gene is TRBV7-2, the J gene TRBJ2-3; TRBD2 matches 11 bases. Per the germline V gene, CDR1 is SGHTA and CDR2 is FQGNSA. This CDR3 region has 17 residues. The CDR3, as DNA: TGTGCCGGCAGCTTAGCGCTAGGTAGCGGGAGGGCCTCCACGCAGTATTTT. Translating gives CAGSLALGSGRASTQYF.